This T cell receptor (beta chain) was identified in a study of blood T cell repertoires in COVID-19. As for the study in general: T cells, B-cell-depleted T cells, or PBMCs supplied cDNA or gDNA.

Generated by immunoSEQ multiplex PCR, the TCRdb table keeps only in-frame clones and is missing some. The data hold tens of thousands of clones, with about 88% observed a single time. This receptor was obtained from a human donor in a cohort sampled during active COVID-19. The source material was peripheral blood.

CDR3 region: CASSGGGLADTGELFF. In nucleotides, the CDR3 is TGTGCCAGCAGCGGTGGAGGACTAGCGGACACCGGGGAGCTGTTTTTT. This chain joins TRBV4-2 and TRBJ2-2, with 10 bases that match TRBD2. The V gene end was trimmed by 5 bases and the J gene end by 3 bases; junction bases not matched to a gene: 6. The CDR3 sequence is 16 residues long. The germline V gene has CDR1 LGHNA and CDR2 YNFKEQ.